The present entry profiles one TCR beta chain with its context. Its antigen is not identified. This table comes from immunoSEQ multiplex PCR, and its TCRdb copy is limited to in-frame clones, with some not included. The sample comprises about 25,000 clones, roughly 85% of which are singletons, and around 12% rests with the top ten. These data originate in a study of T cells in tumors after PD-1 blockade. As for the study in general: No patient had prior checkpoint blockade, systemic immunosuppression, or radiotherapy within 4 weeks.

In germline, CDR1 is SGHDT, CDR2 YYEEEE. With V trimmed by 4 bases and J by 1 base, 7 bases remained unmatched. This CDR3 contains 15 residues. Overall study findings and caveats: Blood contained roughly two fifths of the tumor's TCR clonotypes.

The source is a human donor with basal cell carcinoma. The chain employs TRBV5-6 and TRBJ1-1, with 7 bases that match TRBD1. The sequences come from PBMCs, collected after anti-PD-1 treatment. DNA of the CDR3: TGTGCCAGCAGCCCCGGGACAGTTCCGAACACTGAAGCTTTCTTT. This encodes CASSPGTVPNTEAFF. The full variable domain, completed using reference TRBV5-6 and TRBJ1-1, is DAGVTQSPTHLIKTRGQQVTLRCSPKSGHDTVSWYQQALGQGPQFIFQYYEEEERQRGNFPDRFSGHQFPNYSSELNVNALLLGDSALYLCASSPGTVPNTEAFFGQGTRLTVV.